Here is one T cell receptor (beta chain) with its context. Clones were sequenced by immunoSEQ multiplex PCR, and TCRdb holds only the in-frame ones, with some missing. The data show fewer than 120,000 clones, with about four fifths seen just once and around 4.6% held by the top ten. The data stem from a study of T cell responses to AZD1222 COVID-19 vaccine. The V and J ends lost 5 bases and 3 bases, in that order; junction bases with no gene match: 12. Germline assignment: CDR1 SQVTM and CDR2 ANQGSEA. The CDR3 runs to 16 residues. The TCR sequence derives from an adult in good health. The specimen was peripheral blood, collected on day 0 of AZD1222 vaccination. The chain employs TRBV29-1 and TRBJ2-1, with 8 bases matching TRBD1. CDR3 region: CSVKDPRQGYYNEQFF. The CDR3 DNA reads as TGCAGCGTTAAGGACCCTAGACAGGGGTACTACAATGAGCAGTTCTTC.